This T cell receptor (beta chain) is drawn from a study of human T cells and chemical hapten exposure. TCRdb independently ran MiXCR on the 5' RACE reads; one entry per CDR3 protein. Of about 120,000 distinct CDR3 sequences detected, around a fifth appear once; the ten largest clones hold 2.8%. Unfractionated whole blood yielded total RNA. The germline CDR1 and CDR2 sequences are MNHEY and SVGAGI. The CDR3 contains 17 residues. The V gene end was trimmed by 5 bases and the J gene end by 5 bases; junction bases not matched to a gene: 12. The receptor's source is a human donor in good health. The V and J genes are TRBV6-5 and TRBJ2-4; TRBD2 matches at 10 bases. The CDR3 DNA sequence: TGTGCCAGCAGTCGCTTCGCTAGCGGGAGTTTGGAAAACATTCAGTACTTC. The encoded protein is CASSRFASGSLENIQYF.